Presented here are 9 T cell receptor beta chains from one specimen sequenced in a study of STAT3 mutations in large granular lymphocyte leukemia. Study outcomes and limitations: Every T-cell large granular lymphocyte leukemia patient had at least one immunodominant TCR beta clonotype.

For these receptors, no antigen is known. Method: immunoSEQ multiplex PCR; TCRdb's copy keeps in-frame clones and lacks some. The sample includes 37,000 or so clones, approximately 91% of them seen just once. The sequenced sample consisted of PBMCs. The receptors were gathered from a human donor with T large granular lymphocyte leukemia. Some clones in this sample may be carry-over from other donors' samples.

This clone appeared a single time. CDR3 nucleotide sequence: TGTGCCAGCAGTAGTACCCTTAGCAATCAGCCCCAGCATTTT. The encoded protein is CASSSTLSNQPQHF. This sequence joins TRBV7-2 and TRBJ1-5; no definite D call. Between the trimmed V and J ends, which lost 6 bases and 0 bases, there was a span of 9 bases. CDR1 is SGHTA, CDR2 FQGNSA, per germline. CDR3 size: 14 residues.

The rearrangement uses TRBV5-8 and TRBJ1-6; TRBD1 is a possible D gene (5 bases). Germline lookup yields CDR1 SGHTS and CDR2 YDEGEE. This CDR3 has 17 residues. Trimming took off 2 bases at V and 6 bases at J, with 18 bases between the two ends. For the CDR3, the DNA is TGTGCCAGCAGCTTTGGACGGAGAGGGGTCGGTAATTCACCCCTCCACTTT. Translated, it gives CASSFGRRGVGNSPLHF.

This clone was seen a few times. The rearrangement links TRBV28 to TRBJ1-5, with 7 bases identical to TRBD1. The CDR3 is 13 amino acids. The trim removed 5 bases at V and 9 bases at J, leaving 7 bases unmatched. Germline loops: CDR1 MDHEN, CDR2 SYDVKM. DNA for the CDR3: TGTGCCAGCAGTGGGACAGCGAGGGGGCCCCAGCATTTT. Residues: CASSGTARGPQHF.

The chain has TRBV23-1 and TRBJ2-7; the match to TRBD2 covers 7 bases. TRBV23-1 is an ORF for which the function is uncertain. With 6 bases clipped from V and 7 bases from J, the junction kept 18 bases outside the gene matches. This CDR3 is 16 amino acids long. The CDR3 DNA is TGCGCCAGCAGGTTGGGGAGGGACCACCAAATGTGTGAGCAGTACGTC. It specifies CASRLGRDHQMCEQYV.

The CDR3 reads CASSHGQGATLFEGELFF. The CDR3, as DNA: TGCGCCAGCAGCCACGGACAGGGGGCAACACTTTTTGAGGGGGAGCTGTTTTTT. The chain links TRBV5-1 to TRBJ2-2; 11 bases are shared with TRBD1. The J segment lost 8 bases and the V segment lost 4 bases, leaving 16 bases of the junction unmatched. The CDR3 is made up of 18 amino acids. Germline V gene data show CDR1 as SGHRS and CDR2 as YFSETQ.

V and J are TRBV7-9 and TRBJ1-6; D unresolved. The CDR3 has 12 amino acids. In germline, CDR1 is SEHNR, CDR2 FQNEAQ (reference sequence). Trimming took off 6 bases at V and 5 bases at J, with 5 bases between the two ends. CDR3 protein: CASRIDNSPLHF. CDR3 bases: TGTGCCAGCAGAATCGATAATTCACCCCTCCACTTT.

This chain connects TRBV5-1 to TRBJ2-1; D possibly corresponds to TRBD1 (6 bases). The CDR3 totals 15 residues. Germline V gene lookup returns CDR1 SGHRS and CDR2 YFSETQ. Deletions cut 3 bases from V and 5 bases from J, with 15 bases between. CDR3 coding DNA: TGCGCCAGCAGCTGGGACACCGGATACCACAATGAGCAGTTCTTC. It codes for CASSWDTGYHNEQFF.

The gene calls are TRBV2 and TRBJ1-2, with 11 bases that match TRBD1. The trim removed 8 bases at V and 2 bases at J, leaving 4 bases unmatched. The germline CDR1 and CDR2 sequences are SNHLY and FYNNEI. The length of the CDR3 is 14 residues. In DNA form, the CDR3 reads TGTGCCAGCGACAGGGACAGGGGGAACTATGGCTACACCTTC. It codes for CASDRDRGNYGYTF.

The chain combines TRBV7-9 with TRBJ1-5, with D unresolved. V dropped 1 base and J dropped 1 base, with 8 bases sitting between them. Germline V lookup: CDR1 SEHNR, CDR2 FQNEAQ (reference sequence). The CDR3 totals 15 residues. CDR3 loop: CASSLDVGSNQPQHF. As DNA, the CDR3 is TGTGCCAGCAGCTTAGACGTGGGGAGCAATCAGCCCCAGCATTTT.